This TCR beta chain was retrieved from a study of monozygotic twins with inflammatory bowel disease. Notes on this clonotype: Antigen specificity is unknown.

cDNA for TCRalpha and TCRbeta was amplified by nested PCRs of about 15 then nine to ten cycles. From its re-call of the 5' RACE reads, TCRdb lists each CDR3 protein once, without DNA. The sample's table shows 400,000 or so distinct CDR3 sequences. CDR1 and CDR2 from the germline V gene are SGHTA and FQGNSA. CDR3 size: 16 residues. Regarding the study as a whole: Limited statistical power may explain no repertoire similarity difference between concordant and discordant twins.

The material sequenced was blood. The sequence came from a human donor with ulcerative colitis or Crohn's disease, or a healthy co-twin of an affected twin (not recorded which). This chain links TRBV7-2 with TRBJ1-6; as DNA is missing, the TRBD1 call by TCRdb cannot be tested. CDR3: CASSLISRGGNSPLHF.